This T cell receptor beta chain was identified in a study of blood T cells in healthy people across ages. There are a few counts of this clonotype. Its target is not known. Findings of the study overall: Roughly linear declines in TCR beta diversity per million T cells occurred with age.

The donors, all healthy, were Caucasians living in Russia, aged roughly 6 to 100. No fewer than 5.5 micrograms of total RNA were isolated from every sample. The authors ran a second PCR of 7 to 11 cycles using a sample-barcoded 5' primer and a J-beta primer mix. TCRdb redid the calling of the 5' RACE reads with MiXCR, one entry per CDR3 protein. The sample carries about 800,000 distinct CDR3 sequences, around 25% recorded once. V lost 5 bases and J 0 bases, leaving 19 bases between the germline ends. In germline, CDR1 is SQVTM, CDR2 ANQGSEA. The length of the CDR3 is 16 residues. The same sample was also studied in work on T cells of mothers and their children. Turning to that study: It was found that thymic selection shapes TCR recombination output similarly in related and unrelated pairs.

The receptor comes from a boy between 10 and 17 years old in good health. V usage is TRBV29-1 and J usage is TRBJ2-5; D call uncertain. Sequencing used blood. The CDR3 reads CSVRKREGMYQETQYF. The CDR3 region has the DNA TGCAGCGTTCGGAAGCGTGAAGGCATGTACCAAGAGACCCAGTACTTC.